The rows below give T cell receptor beta chains drawn from one sample of a study of Ad26.COV2.S vaccination and SARS-CoV-2 variants. Assay: immunoSEQ multiplex PCR; the TCRdb copy retains only in-frame clones and omits some. The data contain roughly 300,000 clones, roughly 90% of them singletons. Sequencing was performed on peripheral blood, taken in a trial of Ad26.COV2.S vaccine versus placebo. The receptors derive from a person between 18 and 65 years old who received the Ad26.COV2.S COVID-19 vaccine or a placebo. Each CDR3 is given with its conserved first and last residue. The D gene is left open where the match is weak. Some rows mark clone size as missing; the rest say once, few, many or name a class of expanded clone.

d_gene	j_gene	abundance	len	v_gene	CDR3nt	CDR3aa
-	TRBJ1-4	-	14	TRBV5-1	TGCGCCAGCAGCCTACAGGGTATTAATGAAAAACTGTTTTTT	CASSLQGINEKLFF
TRBD2	TRBJ2-7	-	17	TRBV19	TGTGCCACCGCGGTGGGGACTAGCGGACCGAGCTCCTACGAGCAGTACTTC	CATAVGTSGPSSYEQYF
-	TRBJ2-7	-	16	TRBV5-1	TGCGCCAGCAGCTTGGACCGTACAGTGAGCTCCTACGAGCAGTACTTC	CASSLDRTVSSYEQYF
-	TRBJ2-1	few	14	TRBV7-2	TGTGCCAGCAGTTCCGGGTTCTCCTACAATGAGCAGTTCTTC	CASSSGFSYNEQFF
TRBD1	TRBJ1-2	-	14	TRBV4-2	TGTGCCAGCAGCCAAGAGGGGACAGGGGATGGCTACACCTTC	CASSQEGTGDGYTF
-	TRBJ2-1	-	12	TRBV5-1	TGCGCCAGCAGCTTCTTGTACAATGAGCAGTTCTTC	CASSFLYNEQFF
-	TRBJ1-2	once	14	TRBV28	TGTGCCAGCCGTTCGGACAGCCCTCGGAATGGCTACACCTTC	CASRSDSPRNGYTF
-	TRBJ2-3	-	16	TRBV3-1/TRBV3-2	TGTGCCAGCAGCCAAGATAGGAGGCGGTTCACAGATACGCAGTATTTT	CASSQDRRRFTDTQYF
-	TRBJ2-1	once	14	TRBV7-2	TGTGCCAGCAGCCAGGAGGTGACCTACAATGAGCAGTTCTTC	CASSQEVTYNEQFF
-	TRBJ2-5	-	11	TRBV10-3	TGTGCCATCAGTGATCAGGAGACCCAGTACTTC	CAISDQETQYF
-	TRBJ1-4	-	15	TRBV6-2/TRBV6-3	TGTGCCAGCAGTAGAATCGATGCGGGAAATGAAAAACTGTTTTTT	CASSRIDAGNEKLFF
-	TRBJ1-1	-	14	TRBV5-1	TGCGCCAGCAGCTGGATTCAGCAGAACACTGAAGCTTTCTTT	CASSWIQQNTEAFF
-	TRBJ1-6	few	14	TRBV5-4	TGTGCCAGCAGCCCGGGACGGCTTAATTCACCCCTCCACTTT	CASSPGRLNSPLHF
TRBD1	TRBJ2-3	-	14	TRBV19	TGTGCCAGTATGGGGACAGGACGCACAGATACGCAGTATTTT	CASMGTGRTDTQYF
-	TRBJ2-5	-	14	TRBV27	TGTGCCAGCAGTTTTCTAGCAGAGAAAGAGACCCAGTACTTC	CASSFLAEKETQYF
TRBD1	TRBJ2-3	-	17	TRBV28	TGTGCCAGCAGTTTTTCTGACAGGGCTAGTATTCTAGATACGCAGTATTTT	CASSFSDRASILDTQYF
-	TRBJ2-6	-	16	TRBV5-1	TGCGCCAGCAGCTTAAACTGGAACTCTGGGGCCAACGTCCTGACTTTC	CASSLNWNSGANVLTF
-	TRBJ1-6	-	14	TRBV5-1	TGCGCCAGCAGCTTGACAGGGCCCAATTCACCCCTCCACTTT	CASSLTGPNSPLHF
-	TRBJ1-1	-	15	TRBV18	TGTGCCAGCTCACCACTCAAATACTCAACAGGTGAAGCTTTCTTT	CASSPLKYSTGEAFF
-	TRBJ1-5	-	15	TRBV19	TGTGCCACCCACTTACAAGGGGGTTTACGGCAGCCCCAGCATTTT	CATHLQGGLRQPQHF
-	TRBJ2-7	-	16	TRBV7-9	TGTGCCAGCAGCGATACTACAGGGCCGAGGGGCTACGAGCAGTACTTC	CASSDTTGPRGYEQYF
TRBD1	TRBJ1-5	many	14	TRBV29-1	TGCAGCGTTTCAGGGGGCGTAAGCAATCAGCCCCAGCATTTT	CSVSGGVSNQPQHF
-	TRBJ1-4	-	13	TRBV6-6	TGTGCCAGCAGTTACTCTGAGACCGAAAAACTGTTTTTT	CASSYSETEKLFF
-	TRBJ2-3	-	14	TRBV7-2	TGTGCCAGCAAGCCCCGTGAGGTAGGCGATACGCAGTATTTT	CASKPREVGDTQYF
TRBD2	TRBJ2-5	many	16	TRBV7-2	TGTGCCAGCAGCTTAGATGCGCGGGGGGGCCAAGAGACCCAGTACTTC	CASSLDARGGQETQYF
TRBD2	TRBJ2-7	-	15	TRBV7-2	TGTGCCAGCAGCTTAAGCGGGAGACTGTCCTACGAGCAGTACTTC	CASSLSGRLSYEQYF
-	TRBJ1-3	-	16	TRBV6-1	TGTGCCAGCAGTGAAGGTGTGGGGGGCTCTGGAAACACCATATATTTT	CASSEGVGGSGNTIYF